This is a list of T cell receptor beta chains from one sample in a study of OX40 agonist ivuxolimab in advanced cancers. Clones were read by immunoSEQ multiplex PCR, and TCRdb kept only the in-frame ones, dropping some. Of about 48,000 clones in the sample, approximately 88% were seen once. This sample comprised CD4+ or CD8+ T cells sorted from blood, obtained in a trial of the OX40 agonist ivuxolimab. All receptors derive from an adult with an advanced solid tumor such as melanoma, head and neck, liver or kidney cancer. Both conserved end residues are trimmed from each CDR3. Clone size is shown for a subset of rows, as once, few, many or a class of expanded clone.

v_call: TRBV5-1; cdr3_length: 14; clone_size: NA; cdr3_aa: ASSLAGGGQFTEAF
v_call: TRBV27; cdr3_length: 13; clone_size: once; cdr3_aa: ASSLTRPIGETQY
v_call: TRBV5-4; cdr3_length: 14; clone_size: NA; cdr3_aa: ASSLPGTGGGGIQY
v_call: TRBV7-9; cdr3_length: 13; clone_size: NA; cdr3_aa: ASSLRAGPENTIY
v_call: TRBV27; cdr3_length: 16; clone_size: NA; cdr3_aa: ASSYKTSGRILDGELF
v_call: TRBV7-8; cdr3_length: 13; clone_size: NA; cdr3_aa: ASSFGTGSANEQF
v_call: TRBV4-1; cdr3_length: 12; clone_size: NA; cdr3_aa: ASSRGLIRETQY
v_call: TRBV5-5; cdr3_length: 11; clone_size: NA; cdr3_aa: ASRLQGGTEAF
v_call: TRBV6-1; cdr3_length: 11; clone_size: once; cdr3_aa: ASSDPGPYGYT
v_call: TRBV9; cdr3_length: 14; clone_size: NA; cdr3_aa: ASSVGSGGGNQPQH
v_call: TRBV6-6; cdr3_length: 12; clone_size: once; cdr3_aa: ASTHIANTGELF
v_call: TRBV6-5; cdr3_length: 12; clone_size: NA; cdr3_aa: ASTNRDRGEKLF
v_call: TRBV29-1; cdr3_length: 10; clone_size: NA; cdr3_aa: SVDSIKETQY
v_call: TRBV30; cdr3_length: 14; clone_size: once; cdr3_aa: AWRDTTGRAYNEQF
v_call: TRBV21-1; cdr3_length: 13; clone_size: NA; cdr3_aa: ASSKGWEGLTEAF
v_call: TRBV7-8; cdr3_length: 15; clone_size: NA; cdr3_aa: ASSPLPDRGHGEKLF
v_call: TRBV14; cdr3_length: 11; clone_size: NA; cdr3_aa: ASSQGPWTGQY
v_call: TRBV6-1; cdr3_length: 11; clone_size: NA; cdr3_aa: ASSKGVLYEQY
v_call: TRBV9; cdr3_length: 12; clone_size: NA; cdr3_aa: ASSEASGAGTQY
v_call: TRBV7-6; cdr3_length: 13; clone_size: NA; cdr3_aa: ASSLEGLLYNEQF
v_call: TRBV14; cdr3_length: 13; clone_size: NA; cdr3_aa: ASSQDSPPDNEQF
v_call: TRBV5-4; cdr3_length: 11; clone_size: NA; cdr3_aa: ASSVGGKNIQY
v_call: TRBV30; cdr3_length: 13; clone_size: NA; cdr3_aa: AWSTGGLDLETQY
v_call: TRBV12-2; cdr3_length: 12; clone_size: NA; cdr3_aa: ASRLNSPNTEAF
v_call: TRBV4-2; cdr3_length: 13; clone_size: once; cdr3_aa: ASSLEFRAQETLY
v_call: TRBV7-9; cdr3_length: 13; clone_size: NA; cdr3_aa: ASSLLSGGSYEQY